The 6 T cell receptor beta chains presented below share a single source sample, sequenced in a study of preoperative IRX-2 immunotherapy in early breast cancer. TCRdb's table, derived via immunoSEQ multiplex PCR, lists solely in-frame clones and lacks some. Of around 62,000 clones listed, approximately 94% are singletons. Treatment in this sample: preoperative locoregional IRX-2 cytokine immunotherapy. The specimen was obtained from a patient treated with IRX-2 immunotherapy. Receptor source: a human donor with breast cancer.

The V and J genes are TRBV29-1 and TRBJ2-7; D may be TRBD1 or TRBD2 (7 bases each). The CDR3 contains 12 residues. Trimming shortened V by 6 bases and J by 2 bases, and 11 bases separated the two germline ends. Germline V CDR1 and CDR2: SQVTM, ANQGSEA. The chain's CDR3 is CSVAGQPYEQYF. The CDR3 nucleotides read TGCAGCGTAGCGGGACAGCCCTACGAGCAGTACTTC.

The CDR3 loop is CASSLRRGRTNYGYTF. The CDR3 nucleotides read TGTGCCAGCAGCTTACGTCGGGGAAGGACTAACTATGGCTACACCTTC. This chain connects TRBV7-2 to TRBJ1-2; D not certain. Germline assignment: CDR1 SGHTA and CDR2 FQGNSA. V gave up 2 bases and J gave up 0 bases, with 13 bases separating them. The CDR3 is 16 residues long.

This chain connects TRBV7-6 to TRBJ1-4; weak D call: TRBD1 (5 bases). The CDR3 contains 15 residues. Germline loops: CDR1 SGHVS, CDR2 FNYEAQ. Trimming removed 1 base at V and 3 bases at J, with 9 bases between. Here the CDR3 reads CASSLGREANEKLFF. The CDR3 coding sequence is TGTGCCAGCAGCTTAGGCAGGGAAGCTAATGAAAAACTGTTTTTT.

The CDR3 nucleotides read TGTGCCAGCAGTGAAGGTGGCAGGGGTAATGAAAAACTGTTTTTT. Protein: CASSEGGRGNEKLFF. The chain employs TRBV25-1 and TRBJ1-4, with D possibly matching TRBD1 (6 bases). V lost 2 bases to trimming and J lost 4 bases, with 11 bases between them. CDR3 length equals 15 residues. CDR1 MGHDK and CDR2 SYGVNS come from the germline V gene. The full variable domain, its missing parts supplied by reference TRBV25-1 and TRBJ1-4, is EADIYQTPRYLVIGTGKKITLECSQTMGHDKMYWYQQDPGMELHLIHYSYGVNSTEKGDLSSESTVSRIRTEHFPLTLESARPSHTSQYLCASSEGGRGNEKLFFGSGTQLSVL.

V is TRBV19 and J is TRBJ2-6; tentatively, D is TRBD1 (6 bases). Trimming removed 5 bases from V and 0 bases from J, with 20 bases in between. From germline, CDR1 is LNHDA and CDR2 SQIVND (reference sequence). The CDR3 is 19 amino acids. In DNA, the CDR3 is TGTGCCAGTAGTCGGTACAGGGTGGGGACATCCTCTGGGGCCAACGTCCTGACTTTC. The encoded protein is CASSRYRVGTSSGANVLTF.

V and J are TRBV28 and TRBJ2-3; the match to TRBD1 covers 8 bases. V dropped 6 bases and J dropped 1; count of bases not matched to a gene: 9. Germline CDR1 reads MDHEN; CDR2 reads SYDVKM. The CDR3 loop spans 16 amino acids. The CDR3 loop is CASRRGRGPGTDTQYF. Written as DNA, the CDR3 is TGTGCCAGCAGACGCGGCAGGGGGCCCGGCACAGATACGCAGTATTTT.